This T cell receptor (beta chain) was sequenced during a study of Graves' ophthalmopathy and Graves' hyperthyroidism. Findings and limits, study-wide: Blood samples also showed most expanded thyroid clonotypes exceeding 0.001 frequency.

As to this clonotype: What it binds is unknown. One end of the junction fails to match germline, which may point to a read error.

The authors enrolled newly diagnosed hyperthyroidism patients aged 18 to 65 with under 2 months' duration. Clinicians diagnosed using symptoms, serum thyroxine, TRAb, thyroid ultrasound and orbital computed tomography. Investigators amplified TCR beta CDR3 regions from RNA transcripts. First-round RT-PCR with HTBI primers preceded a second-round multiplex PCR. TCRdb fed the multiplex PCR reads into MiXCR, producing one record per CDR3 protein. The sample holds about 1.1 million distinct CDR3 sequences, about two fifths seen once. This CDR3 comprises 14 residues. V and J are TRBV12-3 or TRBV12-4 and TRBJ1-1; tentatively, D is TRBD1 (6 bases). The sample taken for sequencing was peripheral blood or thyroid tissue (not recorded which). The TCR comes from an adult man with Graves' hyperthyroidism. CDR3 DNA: TGTGCCAGCAGTAGTTGGGGGGGGGACACTGAAGGTTTCTTT. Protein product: CASSSWGGDTEGFF.